The T cell receptor beta chain under discussion was sequenced for a study of cytomegalovirus exposure and HLA in healthy donors. General observations from the study: Among TCR sequences, most were rare, though some public TCRs appeared in many donors. When presence/absence was analysed, sequencing depth was taken to be roughly uniform across donors.

Trimming took 4 bases from V and 5 from J, leaving 12 bases between them. The CDR3 is 14 residues long. Germline CDR1 reads MNHEY; CDR2 reads SMNVEV (reference sequence). PCR amplification relied on 60 Vbeta primers (plus 13 Jbeta primers). Method: immunoSEQ multiplex PCR; TCRdb's copy keeps in-frame clones and lacks some. The data contain over 150,000 clones, around 80% of them seen just once; the ten biggest clones take up about 1.5%. For this clone: Its cognate antigen is unknown.

The material sequenced was PBMCs. The clonotype originates from a young woman in good health and CMV-seropositive. The rearrangement uses TRBV27 and TRBJ2-1, with unresolved D. The CDR3 loop reads CASSWRNINNEQFF. CDR3 DNA: TGTGCCAGCAGTTGGCGGAACATCAACAATGAGCAGTTCTTC.